This is a list of T cell receptor beta chains from one sample in a study of CD8+ T cells in alopecia areata. Using immunoSEQ multiplex PCR, the repertoire was profiled, and TCRdb retains in-frame clones only, with some absent. The sample lists some 200,000 clones; about 60% were seen once. Sequencing used CD4+ T cells sorted from blood, obtained at week 0. The source of these receptors is a human donor with alopecia areata. CDR3s include the opening cysteine and the closing phenylalanine or tryptophan. Fields, in order: clone size, D gene, V gene, J gene, CDR3 DNA, CDR3 protein. A D gene is named only where the DNA matches it firmly. Size values are once, few and many counts, or a class for expanded clones, and some rows have none.

-	-	TRBV30	TRBJ1-6	TGTGCCTGGAGTGTACAGGGTGCTGCTAATTCACCCCTCCACTTT	CAWSVQGAANSPLHF
once	-	TRBV10-3	TRBJ1-1	TGTGCCATCAGTGAGTCATTGCAGGGCGGTACTGAAGCTTTCTTT	CAISESLQGGTEAFF
-	-	TRBV4-1	TRBJ1-4	TGCGCCAGCAGCCAAGTCGTCAGGCAATCAACTAATGAAAAACTGTTTTTT	CASSQVVRQSTNEKLFF
-	TRBD1	TRBV30	TRBJ2-7	TGTGCCTGGAGTGTCCCCGGGACAGGGGGCGGGTACGAGCAGTACTTC	CAWSVPGTGGGYEQYF
-	-	TRBV5-6	TRBJ1-1	TGTGCCAGCAGCTTAAGAGCGGGGGAAGCTTTCTTT	CASSLRAGEAFF
-	-	TRBV25-1	TRBJ2-7	TGTGCCAGCAGTGAATTCGCAGGGGACGACGAGCAGTACTTC	CASSEFAGDDEQYF
-	-	TRBV5-1	TRBJ2-1	TGCGCCAGCAGCTTGGCGTCCGGGGGTTCCTCTCAGTTCTTC	CASSLASGGSSQFF
-	-	TRBV18	TRBJ2-7	TGTGCCAGCTCACTATCCTCCTACGAGCAGTACTTC	CASSLSSYEQYF
-	-	TRBV2	TRBJ2-4	TGTGCCAGCAGTGATCCCCCCGGAAACATTCAGTACTTC	CASSDPPGNIQYF
-	-	TRBV7-2	TRBJ2-5	TGTGCCAGCAGCTTAGATTTTAGACGGGAGACCCAGTACTTC	CASSLDFRRETQYF
few	-	TRBV25-1	TRBJ1-2	TGTGCCAGCAGTGAGGTGGACACTTTTAGAGGCTACACCTTC	CASSEVDTFRGYTF
-	-	TRBV30	TRBJ1-1	TGTGCCTGGAGTCGGGGTGAAGCTTTCTTT	CAWSRGEAFF
-	-	TRBV2	TRBJ1-1	TGTGCCAGCCACAGGGAGGGTGGCACTGAAGCTTTCTTT	CASHREGGTEAFF
-	-	TRBV5-1	TRBJ2-3	TGCGCCAGCAGCTTGAAACCCCCTGACAGAACAGATACGCAGTATTTT	CASSLKPPDRTDTQYF
-	-	TRBV5-1	TRBJ2-5	TGCGCCAGCAGCTTGTCGGGGGAACCTCAAGAGACCCAGTACTTC	CASSLSGEPQETQYF
once	-	TRBV7-2	TRBJ2-6	TGTGCCAGCAGCTTCCGTGGCGTGTCTGGGGCCAACGTCCTGACTTTC	CASSFRGVSGANVLTF
-	-	TRBV30	TRBJ1-1	TGTGCCTGGTTGGGAGACTACACTGAAGCTTTCTTT	CAWLGDYTEAFF
few	-	TRBV14	TRBJ1-2	TGTGCCAGCAGCCAAGACGCAGGGGCCGGGGCCTACACCTTC	CASSQDAGAGAYTF
-	-	TRBV5-6	TRBJ1-5	TGTGCCAGCAGCTTCGGCGGGGGCAGAAATCAGCCCCAGCATTTT	CASSFGGGRNQPQHF
-	-	TRBV4-1	TRBJ2-7	TGCGCCAGCAGCCAAGTTAGTCCGTATGGCAGGGGGAGGTACGAGCAGTACTTC	CASSQVSPYGRGRYEQYF
-	-	TRBV5-1	TRBJ2-2	TGCGCCAGCAGCTTGCTGGGGGGCGAAGGGACCGGGGAGCTGTTTTTT	CASSLLGGEGTGELFF
-	TRBD1	TRBV29-1	TRBJ1-4	TGCAGCGGGAGGGGCAGGGGGAATGAAAAACTGTTTTTT	CSGRGRGNEKLFF
-	TRBD1	TRBV6-4	TRBJ1-6	TGTGCCAGCAGTGAACAGCCGGGACAGTCACCCCTCCACTTT	CASSEQPGQSPLHF
-	-	TRBV5-1	TRBJ2-2	TGCGCCAGCAGCTTGGACAATACCGGGGAGCTGTTTTTT	CASSLDNTGELFF